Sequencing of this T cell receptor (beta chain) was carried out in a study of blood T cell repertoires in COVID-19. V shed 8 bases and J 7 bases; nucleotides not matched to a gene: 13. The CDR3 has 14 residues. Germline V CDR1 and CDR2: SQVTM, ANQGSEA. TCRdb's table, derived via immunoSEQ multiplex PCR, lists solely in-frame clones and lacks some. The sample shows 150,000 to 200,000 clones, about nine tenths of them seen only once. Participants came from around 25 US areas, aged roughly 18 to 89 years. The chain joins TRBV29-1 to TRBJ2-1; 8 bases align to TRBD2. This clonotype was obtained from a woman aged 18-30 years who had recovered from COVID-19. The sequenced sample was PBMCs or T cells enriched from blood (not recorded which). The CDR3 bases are TGCAGCCTTCGGGAACGGGAGGGCCAGAATGAGCAGTTCTTC. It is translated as CSLREREGQNEQFF.